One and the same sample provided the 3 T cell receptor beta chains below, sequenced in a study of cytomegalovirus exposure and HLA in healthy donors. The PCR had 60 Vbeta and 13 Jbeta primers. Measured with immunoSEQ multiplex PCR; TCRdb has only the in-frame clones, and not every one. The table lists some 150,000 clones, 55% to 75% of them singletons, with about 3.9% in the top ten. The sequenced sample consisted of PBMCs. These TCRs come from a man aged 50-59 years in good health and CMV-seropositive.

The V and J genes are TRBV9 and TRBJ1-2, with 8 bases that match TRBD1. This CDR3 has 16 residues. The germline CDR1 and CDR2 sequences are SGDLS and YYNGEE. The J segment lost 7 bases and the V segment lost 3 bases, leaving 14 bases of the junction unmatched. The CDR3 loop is CASSGGGQGLYGGYTF. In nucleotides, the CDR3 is TGTGCCAGCAGCGGAGGAGGACAGGGACTTTACGGTGGCTACACCTTC.

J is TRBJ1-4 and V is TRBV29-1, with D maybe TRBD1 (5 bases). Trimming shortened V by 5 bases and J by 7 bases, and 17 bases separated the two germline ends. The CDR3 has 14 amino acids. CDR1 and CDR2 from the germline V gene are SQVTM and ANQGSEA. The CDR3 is CSVRGAWEGEKLFF. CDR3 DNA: TGCAGCGTTCGAGGGGCTTGGGAGGGTGAAAAACTGTTTTTT. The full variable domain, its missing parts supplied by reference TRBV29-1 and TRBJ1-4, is SAVISQKPSRDICQRGTSLTIQCQVDSQVTMMFWYRQQPGQSLTLIATANQGSEATYESGFVIDKFPISRPNLTFSTLTVSNMSPEDSSIYLCSVRGAWEGEKLFFGSGTQLSVL.

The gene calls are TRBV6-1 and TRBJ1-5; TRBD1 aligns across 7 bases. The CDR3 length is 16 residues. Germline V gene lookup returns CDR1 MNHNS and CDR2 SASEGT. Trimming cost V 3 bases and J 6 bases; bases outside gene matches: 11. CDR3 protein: CASSDGDSFRSQPQHF. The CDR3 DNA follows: TGTGCCAGCAGTGACGGGGACAGCTTTAGGTCTCAGCCCCAGCATTTT.